These T cell receptor beta chains were read from a single sample in a study of blood T cell repertoires in COVID-19. The method was immunoSEQ multiplex PCR; TCRdb's version includes in-frame clones alone and lacks a portion of them. The table lists about 100,000 clones, around 85% of them singletons. Input material: peripheral blood. The receptors originated from a man aged 50 or older with active or convalescent COVID-19. The CDR3 runs from the conserved cysteine through the conserved F or W. Fields, in order: V gene, clone size, D gene, J gene, CDR3 DNA, CDR3 protein. The D gene is left open where the match is weak. Expanded clones get a size class; other rows say once, few or many, or leave the size out.

TRBV5-4	-	TRBD2	TRBJ2-5	TGTGCCAGCAGCACCCTCACTAGCGGTGAAGAGACCCAGTACTTC	CASSTLTSGEETQYF
TRBV5-1	-	TRBD2	TRBJ2-1	TGCGCCAGCAGCTTGACGGGACTAGCGGCCAATGAGCAGTTCTTC	CASSLTGLAANEQFF
TRBV19	-	-	TRBJ1-4	TGTGCCGTCCAACTGGACTATAATGAAAAACTGTTTTTT	CAVQLDYNEKLFF
TRBV9	-	TRBD2	TRBJ2-5	TGTGCCAGCAGCGTGGGGGGAAGAGCGGGAGGGTTTGAGGAGACCCAGTACTTC	CASSVGGRAGGFEETQYF
TRBV24-1	few	TRBD1	TRBJ2-5	TGTGCCACCAGTGACGGGACAGGGCCCGGCGAGACCCAGTACTTC	CATSDGTGPGETQYF
TRBV10-3	-	TRBD1	TRBJ1-3	TGTGCCACCAAAACGACAGGGAGCTCTGGAAACACCATATATTTT	CATKTTGSSGNTIYF
TRBV19	-	TRBD1	TRBJ1-1	TGTGCCAGCCTAAGAGGGGGCGATCAAACTGAAGCTTTCTTT	CASLRGGDQTEAFF
TRBV6-5	-	TRBD1	TRBJ1-1	TGTGCCAGCAGGCTAGACAGGGGGCGGACTGAAGCTTTCTTT	CASRLDRGRTEAFF
TRBV6-6	-	TRBD2	TRBJ2-5	TGTGCCAGCAGTTCTGTGACTAGCGGGAGCGAGACCCAGTACTTC	CASSSVTSGSETQYF
TRBV4-2	once	-	TRBJ2-1	TGTGCCAGCCGTGAGGGCAATGAGCAGTTCTTC	CASREGNEQFF
TRBV10-3	-	TRBD1	TRBJ1-2	TGTGCCATCAGTACAGGGGGAATCGATGGCTACACCTTC	CAISTGGIDGYTF
TRBV11-3	-	-	TRBJ2-3	TGTGCCAGCAGCAAAGTGGAGGATACGCAGTATTTT	CASSKVEDTQYF
TRBV24-1	few	TRBD1	TRBJ2-5	TGTGCCACCAGTGATTTTTTCCCGGACAGGGGGATTGAGACCCAGTACTTC	CATSDFFPDRGIETQYF
TRBV11-3	-	-	TRBJ2-2	TGTGCCAGCAGCTTAGTTCAGGTTACCGGGGAGCTGTTTTTT	CASSLVQVTGELFF
TRBV29-1	few	-	TRBJ1-2	TGCAGCGTCGATCGCGACAGCAGCCTCTATGGCTACACCTTC	CSVDRDSSLYGYTF
TRBV6-1	-	-	TRBJ2-7	TGTGCCAGCAGTGAAAGACTCCCTGAGCAGTACTTC	CASSERLPEQYF
TRBV7-2	-	TRBD2	TRBJ2-7	TGTGCCAGCAGCCCAGAACTAGCGGGATCGATCTACGAGCAGTACTTC	CASSPELAGSIYEQYF
TRBV5-1	-	TRBD1	TRBJ2-7	TGCGCCAGCAGCTTCGGGGACAGAACCTACGAGCAGTACTTC	CASSFGDRTYEQYF
TRBV10-1	-	TRBD2	TRBJ2-1	TGCGCCAGCAGCAATAGCGGGAGGGCCAGGAATGAGCAGTTCTTC	CASSNSGRARNEQFF
TRBV19	few	TRBD1	TRBJ1-2	TGTGCCAGTAGTATGGGACAGGTCACTAACTATGGCTACACCTTC	CASSMGQVTNYGYTF
TRBV6-1	-	-	TRBJ1-5	TGTGCCAGCAGTGAACACGGTCAGCCCCAGCATTTT	CASSEHGQPQHF
TRBV6-5	-	TRBD1	TRBJ1-5	TGTGCCAGCAGTCTCGGGACAGCTTACAATCAGCCCCAGCATTTT	CASSLGTAYNQPQHF
TRBV6-1	-	-	TRBJ2-3	TGTGCCAGCAGTGAACCCCTGGGAAGCGGGAGCACAGATACGCAGTATTTT	CASSEPLGSGSTDTQYF
TRBV27	-	TRBD1	TRBJ1-2	TGTGCCAGCAGTCTCGGGACAGGATACTATGGCTACACCTTC	CASSLGTGYYGYTF
TRBV28	-	TRBD1	TRBJ2-5	TGTGCCAGCAGTTCCCCCGGCCGGGACAGGGCCGAGACCCAGTACTTC	CASSSPGRDRAETQYF
TRBV7-2	-	-	TRBJ1-2	TGTGCCAGCAGCTTAGTCAACAGCCTCTATGGCTACACCTTC	CASSLVNSLYGYTF
TRBV24-1	-	TRBD1	TRBJ1-1	TGTGCCACAGGGGACAGAGACACTGAAGCTTTCTTT	CATGDRDTEAFF
TRBV28	-	-	TRBJ1-3	TGTGCCAGCAGTTTCCCTAGCTGGCGCTCTGGAAACACCATATATTTT	CASSFPSWRSGNTIYF
TRBV12-3/TRBV12-4	-	-	TRBJ1-3	TGTGCCAGCAGACCTAATCCTGGAAACACCATATATTTT	CASRPNPGNTIYF
TRBV7-9	-	TRBD1	TRBJ1-3	TGTGCCAGCAGCTCAGGACAGGGGGAACTGCACACCATATATTTT	CASSSGQGELHTIYF